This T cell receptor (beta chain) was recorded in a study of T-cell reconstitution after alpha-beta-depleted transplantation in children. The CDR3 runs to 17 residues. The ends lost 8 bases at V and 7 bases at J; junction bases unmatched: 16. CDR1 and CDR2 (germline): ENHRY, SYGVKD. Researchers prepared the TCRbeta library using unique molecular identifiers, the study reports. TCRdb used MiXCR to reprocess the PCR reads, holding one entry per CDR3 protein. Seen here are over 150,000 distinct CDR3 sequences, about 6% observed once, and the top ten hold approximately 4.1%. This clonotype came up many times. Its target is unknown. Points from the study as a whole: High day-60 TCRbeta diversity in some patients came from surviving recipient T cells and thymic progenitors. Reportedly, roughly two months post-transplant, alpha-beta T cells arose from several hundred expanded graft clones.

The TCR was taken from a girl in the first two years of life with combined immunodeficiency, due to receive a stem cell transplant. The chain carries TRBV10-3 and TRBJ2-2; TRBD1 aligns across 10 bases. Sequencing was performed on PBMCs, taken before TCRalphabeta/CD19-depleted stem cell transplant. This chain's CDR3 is CAIVRGTGTGVIGELFF. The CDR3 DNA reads TGTGCCATCGTAAGGGGCACCGGGACAGGGGTTATCGGGGAGCTGTTTTTT.